This TCR beta chain was identified during a study of CD8+ T cells in alopecia areata (dated by TCRdb to 2016 to 2019). The study in broad terms: The treated patients, all with moderate-to-severe alopecia areata, were enrolled in an open-label pilot trial of oral tofacitinib given at 5 to 10 mg twice daily. Patients received tofacitinib for 6 to 18 months and were then followed off drug for 6 months to check for delayed response and recurrence. In treated patients, disease severity was measured using the SALT score, which gives the percentage of scalp surface area affected. The study used high-throughput TCRbeta sequencing to examine T cell clonal expansion in alopecia areata, in both the C3H/HeJ mouse model and human patients. In humans, TCRbeta sequencing was performed on scalp tissue and on sorted CD4+ and CD8+ peripheral blood T cells from healthy controls and from patients with patchy or totalis/universalis alopecia areata. Biopsies were taken from tofacitinib-treated patients at baseline and at 4 and 24 weeks of treatment, and a later scalp biopsy was taken in several of the tofacitinib-treated patients. Scalp clonality was compared among normal scalp (n=4), patchy alopecia areata scalp (n=8), and alopecia totalis/universalis scalp (n=8). RNA came from the PAXgene miRNA kit for fixed scalp, the miRNeasy kit for PBMCs, and the RNeasy kit for mouse skin. immunoSEQ multiplex PCR using 35 Vbeta forward primers and 13 Jbeta reverse primers was used to amplify TCRbeta CDR3 regions.

What the work shows at the level of the full study, not this receptor alone: Lesional scalp, especially in alopecia totalis/universalis, showed higher clonality and more expanded CD8+ clones than normal scalp, suggesting antigenic drive. Many expanded lesional clones were found to persist in scalp and blood during tofacitinib treatment, and relapse after treatment cessation may be partly explained by this persistence. Unlike mouse skin, which is dominated by gammadelta T cells, normal human skin has resident alphabeta T cells that are also sequenced, and this complicates analysis of the scalp TCR repertoire. Shared TCR sequences between patients were less evident than in mice, which may be partly attributable to HLA diversity in the patient population. Because the treated cohort was small and had only one nonresponder, larger studies are needed to examine links between baseline CD8+ expansion and response. With tofacitinib, both scalp clonality and the number of expanded CD8+ clones among the top 100 scalp clones went down significantly.

As to this clone: Its recognized antigen is unknown. There are no base qualities to consult, and no much larger clone falls within one base.

To prepare the library, the immunoSEQ multiplex PCR assay was applied. RNA was extracted from all samples and reverse transcribed into cDNA as template for TCR sequencing. SuperScript III was used for first-strand cDNA synthesis, primed with a 2:1 mix of oligo-dT and random hexamers. A synthetic immune receptor repertoire was used to measure amplification bias, and any remaining bias was corrected computationally. The original methods were these. Raw reads were preprocessed to remove errors, and CDR3 was defined by IMGT conventions from the conserved cysteine to phenylalanine. Clonality was calculated as 1 minus Shannon entropy normalized by log2 of the number of productive unique TCRs. Whether scalp clones were CD4 or CD8 was inferred by matching scalp TCRbeta sequences against CD4 and CD8 repertoires sorted from blood. What TCRdb holds here is the immuneACCESS table cut down to in-frame rearrangements. Part of the clones is not present; checked against another copy, under half of the missing clones reflect an unresolved V gene, and the others are unexplained. That table gives V, J and clone size, and the DNA gave D and trimming. For this sample there are 200,000 or so clones; less than 45% appear just once. The leading ten clones occupy about 2.4% of the sample.

From the cysteine through the phenylalanine, the CDR3 covers 14 amino acids. The entry retains the CDR3 DNA only, 42 bases that are in frame from base 1. The V and J ends are trimmed by 0 bases and 7 bases, leaving 13 bases between them. The germline V gene encodes CDR1 GTSNPN and CDR2 SVGIG (reference sequence). The treatment or condition label on this specimen signifies: oral pan-JAK inhibitor, 5-10 mg twice daily. Peripheral blood and lesional scalp punch biopsies were obtained from patients with alopecia areata. PBMCs were isolated by density centrifugation and stained for CD3, CD4 and CD8, and CD4+ and CD8+ T cells were sorted on a FACSAria.

The sample here was CD4+ T cells sorted from blood, taken between weeks 36 and 40, from a patient treated with tofacitinib. The rearrangement combines TRBV30 with TRBJ1-5; a tentative D call is TRBD1 (5 bases match). The receptor was derived from a human donor with alopecia areata. The base sequence is TGTGCCTGGAGTGTACGAACAGGACAACAGCCCCAGCATTTT. Its coded protein is CAWSVRTGQQPQHF.